The 8 T cell receptor beta chains presented below share a single source sample, sequenced in a study of blood T cell repertoires in COVID-19. Only in-frame clones appear in the TCRdb table, and some are missing; sequencing was by immunoSEQ multiplex PCR. The sample lists 200,000 to 300,000 clones; approximately 88% were seen once. Input material: PBMCs or T cells enriched from blood (not recorded which). These receptors were collected from a woman aged 40 to 50 with acute COVID-19.

This clone occurred once. V is TRBV19 and J is TRBJ2-1; 14 bases line up with TRBD2. Germline loops: CDR1 LNHDA, CDR2 SQIVND (reference sequence). There are 17 residues in the CDR3. V trimming: 3 bases; J trimming: 5 bases; junction bases outside the gene matches: 6. CDR3: CASSIGPGLAGDNEQFF. As DNA, the CDR3 is TGTGCCAGTAGTATTGGGCCGGGACTAGCGGGAGACAATGAGCAGTTCTTC. The full variable domain, with the rest looked up from reference TRBV19 and TRBJ2-1, is DGGITQSPKYLFRKEGQNVTLSCEQNLNHDAMYWYRQDPGQGLRLIYYSQIVNDFQKGDIAEGYSVSREKKESFPLTVTSAQKNPTAFYLCASSIGPGLAGDNEQFFGPGTRLTVL.

V and J are TRBV6-2 or TRBV6-3 and TRBJ1-5, with D possibly TRBD1 on 6 matching bases. This CDR3 contains 13 residues. The V end lost 5 bases, the J end lost 3 bases, and 8 bases lay between the germline ends. In germline, CDR1 is MNHEY, CDR2 SVGEGT. The CDR3 nucleotides are TGTGCCAGCAGTGACAGGCTCAATCAGCCCCAGCATTTT. As protein: CASSDRLNQPQHF.

CDR3 loop: CASKEGSSGNTIYF. The CDR3 DNA reads TGTGCCAGTAAGGAGGGGAGCTCTGGAAACACCATATATTTT. The gene calls are TRBV19 and TRBJ1-3, with D maybe TRBD1 (5 bases). The CDR3 is made up of 14 amino acids. Germline V gene sequence: CDR1 LNHDA, CDR2 SQIVND (reference sequence). Trimming took 7 bases from V and 0 from J, leaving 10 bases between them.

The genes are TRBV11-3 and TRBJ1-1; D gene ambiguous. The CDR3 spans 15 residues. Germline CDR1 and CDR2: SGHNT and YENEEA. V was pared by 7 bases and J by 0 bases, with 15 bases between. CDR3 bases: TGTGCCAGCAAGGACTTAGGCCTCATGAACACTGAAGCTTTCTTT. Its protein product is CASKDLGLMNTEAFF.

J is TRBJ1-6 and V is TRBV18; the match to TRBD1 covers 9 bases. V lost 4 bases, J lost 8 bases, and 6 bases stayed unmatched. The CDR3 has 15 amino acids. Germline CDR1 reads KGHSH; CDR2 reads LQKENI. CDR3: CASSRLGQGYSPLHF. As DNA, the CDR3 is TGTGCCAGCTCACGCCTGGGACAGGGTTATTCACCCCTCCACTTT.

This chain joins TRBV18 and TRBJ2-1, with D maybe TRBD2 (5 bases). The V and J ends lost 2 bases and 9 bases respectively, with 11 bases between them. Germline V gene sequence: CDR1 KGHSH, CDR2 LQKENI. The CDR3 loop spans 13 amino acids. In DNA form, the CDR3 reads TGTGCCAGCTCACCAACCACTAGTTCTGAGCAGTTCTTC. Its translation: CASSPTTSSEQFF.

The V call is TRBV29-1, the J call TRBJ1-1; no reliable D call. Germline lookup yields CDR1 SQVTM and CDR2 ANQGSEA. CDR3 length: 12 residues. V was clipped by 3 bases and J by 5 bases, with 10 bases between them. This chain's CDR3 is CSVEGPETEAFF. The CDR3 DNA follows: TGCAGCGTTGAGGGTCCGGAGACTGAAGCTTTCTTT.

The rearrangement uses TRBV7-2 and TRBJ1-4; 7 nucleotides line up with TRBD1. This CDR3 comprises 15 residues. Germline lookup yields CDR1 SGHTA and CDR2 FQGNSA. Trimming removed 0 bases from V and 7 bases from J; junction bases left unmatched: 5. The CDR3 DNA reads as TGTGCCAGCAGCTTAGCGACAGGGTCAACTGAAAAACTGTTTTTT. Its translation: CASSLATGSTEKLFF.